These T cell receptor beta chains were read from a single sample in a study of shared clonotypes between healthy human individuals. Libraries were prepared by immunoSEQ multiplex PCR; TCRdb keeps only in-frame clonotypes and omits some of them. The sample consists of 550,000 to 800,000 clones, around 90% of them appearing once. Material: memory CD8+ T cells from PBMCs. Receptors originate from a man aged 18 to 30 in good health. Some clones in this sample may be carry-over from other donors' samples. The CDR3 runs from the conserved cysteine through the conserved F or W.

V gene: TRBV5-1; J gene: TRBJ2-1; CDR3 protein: CASSLESSGRRDEQFF
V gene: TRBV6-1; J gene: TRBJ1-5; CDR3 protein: CASSEWDRGRGQPQHF
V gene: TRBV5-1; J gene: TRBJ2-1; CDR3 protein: CASSLDVSASGPRIYNEQFF
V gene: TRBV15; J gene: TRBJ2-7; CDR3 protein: CATSREASGSHEQYF
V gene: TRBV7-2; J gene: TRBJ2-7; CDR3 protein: CASSLVMGPRYEQYF
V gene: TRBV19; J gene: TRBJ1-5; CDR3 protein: CASDVRGGNQPQHF
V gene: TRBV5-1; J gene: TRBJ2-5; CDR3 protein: CASSLAGRAGQETQYF
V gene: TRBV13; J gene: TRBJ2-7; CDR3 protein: CASSPSSYEQYF
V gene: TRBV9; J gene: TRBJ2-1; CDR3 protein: CASSKGGWDEQFF
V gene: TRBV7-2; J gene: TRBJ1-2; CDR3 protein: CASSQGGAPGGYGYTF
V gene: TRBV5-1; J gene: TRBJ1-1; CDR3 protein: CASSLSTGMNTEAFF
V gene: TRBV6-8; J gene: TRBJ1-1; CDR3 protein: CASSRPGTAKAFF
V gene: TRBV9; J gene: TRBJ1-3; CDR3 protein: CASSKGAGNTIYF
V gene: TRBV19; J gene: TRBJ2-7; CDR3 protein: CASSIGALYEQYF
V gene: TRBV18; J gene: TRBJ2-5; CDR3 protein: CASSPQREWEETQYF
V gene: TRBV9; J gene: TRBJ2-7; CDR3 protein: CASSVGSGEGYEQYF
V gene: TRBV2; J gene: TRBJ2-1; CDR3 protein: CASTEGRGYNEQFF
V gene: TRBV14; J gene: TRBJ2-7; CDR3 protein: CASSHLGSYEQYF
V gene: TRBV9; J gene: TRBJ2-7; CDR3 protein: CASSFGGGLDEQYF
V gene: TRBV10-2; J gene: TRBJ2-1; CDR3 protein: CASSAEWVGINEQFF
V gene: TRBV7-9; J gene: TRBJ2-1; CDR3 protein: CASSGLRESSYNEQFF
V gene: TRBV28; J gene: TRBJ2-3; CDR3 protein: CASSFRTLYTDTQYF
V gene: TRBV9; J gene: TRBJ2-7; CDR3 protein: CASSGRESGRPYEQYF
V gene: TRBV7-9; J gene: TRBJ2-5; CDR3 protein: CASSLIGDRGQETQYF
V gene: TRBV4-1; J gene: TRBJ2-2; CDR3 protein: CASSQDQASGTNTGELFF
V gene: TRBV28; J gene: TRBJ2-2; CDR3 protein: CASSLAGSSGELFF
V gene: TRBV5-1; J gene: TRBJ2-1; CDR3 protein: CASSWTSGRAPSYNEQFF
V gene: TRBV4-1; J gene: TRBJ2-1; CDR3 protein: CASSQDRAWEQFF
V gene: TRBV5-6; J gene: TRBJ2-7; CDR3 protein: CASSSLGEGYEQYF
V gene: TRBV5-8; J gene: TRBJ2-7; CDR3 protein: CASSWGQGVSYEQYF
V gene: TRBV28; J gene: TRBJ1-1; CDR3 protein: CAGRAGVGAEAFF
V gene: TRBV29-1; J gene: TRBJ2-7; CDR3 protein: CSVWTRGVEQYF
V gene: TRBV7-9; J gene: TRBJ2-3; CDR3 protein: CASSLIFSGSDTQYF
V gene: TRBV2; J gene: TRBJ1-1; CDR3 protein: CASINRDILAFF
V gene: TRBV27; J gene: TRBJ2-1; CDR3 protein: CASSLGPLPNEQFF
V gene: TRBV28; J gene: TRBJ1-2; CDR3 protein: CASSILSIYTF
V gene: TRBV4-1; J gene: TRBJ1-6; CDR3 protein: CASSPSGQGASPLHF
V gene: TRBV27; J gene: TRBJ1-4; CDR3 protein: CASSFTGANEKLFF
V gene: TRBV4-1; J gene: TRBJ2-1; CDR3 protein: CASSQDASSYNEQFF
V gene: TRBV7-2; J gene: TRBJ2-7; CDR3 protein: CASRKRLAGDYEQYF
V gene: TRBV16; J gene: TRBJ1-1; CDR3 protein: CASSQQGAEAEAFF
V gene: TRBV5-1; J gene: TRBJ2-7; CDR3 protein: CASSLVSGISEQYF
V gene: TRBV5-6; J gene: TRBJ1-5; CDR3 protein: CASSGWGYQPQHF
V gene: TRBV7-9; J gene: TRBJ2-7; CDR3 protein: CASSPTGGSGTYEQYF
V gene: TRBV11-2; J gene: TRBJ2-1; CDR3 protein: CASSLASGRMNEQFF
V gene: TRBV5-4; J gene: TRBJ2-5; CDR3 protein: CASSLGDYLKETQYF
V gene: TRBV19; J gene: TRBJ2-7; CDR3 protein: CASSPSRGPSYEQYF
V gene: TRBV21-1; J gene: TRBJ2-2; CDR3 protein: CASSKRVGGELFF
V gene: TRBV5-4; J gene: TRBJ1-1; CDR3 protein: CASSLNTEAFF
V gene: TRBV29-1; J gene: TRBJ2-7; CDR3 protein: CSVGPTRDGHEQYF
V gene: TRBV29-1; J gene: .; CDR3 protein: CSVVSLAGGPYEQYF
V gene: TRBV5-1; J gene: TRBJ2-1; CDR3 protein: CASSSNRDSPTPEQFF
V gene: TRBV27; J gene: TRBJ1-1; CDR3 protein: CASTPKGGWTEAFF
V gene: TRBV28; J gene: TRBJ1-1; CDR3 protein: CASSLDLRGTEAFF
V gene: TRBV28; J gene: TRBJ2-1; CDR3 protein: CASSWTRLAGHNEQFF
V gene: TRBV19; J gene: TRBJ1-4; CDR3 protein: CASSHTSTNEKLFF
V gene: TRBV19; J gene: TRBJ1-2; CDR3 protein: CASTEPDTYGYTF